The rows below give T cell receptor beta chains drawn from one sample of a study of Graves' ophthalmopathy and Graves' hyperthyroidism. One entry per CDR3 protein, called by TCRdb with MiXCR from the multiplex PCR reads. Among roughly 50,000 distinct CDR3 sequences listed, roughly 47% were seen once. The sample taken for sequencing was peripheral blood. All receptors come from an adult woman with Graves' ophthalmopathy. CDR3s include the opening cysteine and the closing phenylalanine or tryptophan. The D gene is left open where the match is weak. Expanded clones get a size class; other rows say once, few or many, or leave the size out.

D gene,V gene,J gene,clone size,CDR3 protein,CDR3 DNA
TRBD1,TRBV29-1,TRBJ2-1,NA,CSARGTGSVEQFF,TGCAGCGCCAGAGGGACAGGGTCTGTTGAGCAGTTCTTC
TRBD1,TRBV28,TRBJ2-7,many,CASSGPGQGTAYEQYF,TGTGCCAGCAGTGGCCCGGGACAGGGGACGGCCTACGAGCAGTACTTC
TRBD1,TRBV11-3,TRBJ2-1,NA,CANSLGGRGSYNKQFF,TGTGCCAACAGCTTAGGGGGCAGGGGTTCCTACAATAAGCAGTTCTTC
TRBD2,TRBV7-7,TRBJ2-1,NA,CASTPGLAGERPEQFF,TGTGCTAGCACCCCCGGACTAGCGGGAGAAAGGCCTGAGCAGTTCTTC
TRBD2,TRBV7-8,TRBJ2-3,NA,CASSLMTSGGTHTQYF,TGTGCCAGCAGCTTAATGACTAGCGGTGGCACACATACGCAGTATTTT
NA,TRBV5-6,TRBJ2-1,NA,CASSLRHYDEQFF,TGTGCCAGCAGCTTGCGGCACTACGATGAGCAGTTCTTC
TRBD2,TRBV9,TRBJ2-3,many,CASSVGGSATDTQYF,TGTGCCAGCAGCGTAGGCGGGAGCGCCACAGATACGCAGTATTTT
NA,TRBV9,TRBJ2-7,many,CASSASWGGAGEQYF,TGTGCCAGCAGCGCCTCATGGGGGGGGGCTGGCGAGCAGTACTTC
NA,TRBV7-9,TRBJ1-2,many,CASSSKYGVGYTF,TGTGCCAGCAGCTCCAAATATGGGGTTGGCTACACCTTC
TRBD2,TRBV20-1,TRBJ2-5,NA,CSAIPGLATQYF,TGCAGTGCTATCCCGGGACTAGCGACCCAGTACTTC
NA,TRBV6-5,TRBJ2-7,many,CASTRSGEQYF,TGTGCCAGCACCCGGTCAGGAGAGCAGTACTTC
TRBD2,TRBV20-1,TRBJ2-3,many,CSARDARGGRGTDTQYF,TGCAGTGCTAGAGATGCCCGGGGAGGGAGAGGGACAGATACGCAGTATTTT
NA,TRBV30,TRBJ1-2,few,CAWMPRARGGYTF,TGTGCCTGGATGCCCAGGGCCCGGGGGGGCTACACCTTC
TRBD1,TRBV24-1,TRBJ2-7,NA,CATSDTGGYEQYF,TGTGCCACCAGTGATACAGGGGGCTACGAGCAGTACTTC
TRBD1,TRBV7-9,TRBJ1-2,NA,CASSLDRGQGYTF,TGTGCCAGCAGCTTAGACAGGGGGCAAGGCTACACCTTC
NA,TRBV25-1,TRBJ2-5,many,CASSAPLQVETQYF,TGTGCCAGCAGTGCCCCCTTGCAGGTTGAGACCCAGTACTTC
NA,TRBV20-1,TRBJ2-3,NA,CSARETDTQYF,TGCAGTGCTAGAGAAACAGATACGCAGTATTTT
NA,TRBV6-1,TRBJ1-6,NA,CASSPVGGSNSPLHF,TGTGCCAGCAGTCCGGTGGGGGGTTCCAATTCACCCCTCCACTTT
TRBD2,TRBV7-2,TRBJ2-1,NA,CASSLTGGSDSHEQFF,TGTGCCAGCAGCTTAACGGGCGGGAGCGATTCCCATGAGCAGTTCTTC
TRBD1,TRBV19,TRBJ1-5,many,CASKTGNQPQHF,TGTGCCAGTAAGACAGGGAATCAGCCCCAGCATTTT
TRBD1,TRBV6-5,TRBJ2-7,many,CASSYAQGTGIYEQYF,TGTGCCAGCAGTTACGCCCAGGGGACAGGGATCTACGAGCAGTACTTC
TRBD1,TRBV6-1,TRBJ2-7,many,CASSGFQGASYEQYF,TGTGCCAGCAGTGGTTTCCAGGGGGCCTCCTACGAGCAGTACTTC
NA,TRBV28,TRBJ2-7,many,CASRAPSGAIYEQYF,TGTGCCAGCAGGGCCCCTTCGGGAGCGATATACGAGCAGTACTTC
NA,TRBV9,TRBJ2-1,once,CASSPRLRGTQFF,TGTGCCAGCAGCCCCCGTCTTCGCGGGACCCAGTTCTTC
NA,TRBV7-7,TRBJ2-5,NA,CARVVIGGGAQETQYF,TGTGCTAGAGTAGTAATCGGAGGCGGGGCCCAAGAGACCCAGTACTTC
TRBD2,TRBV2,TRBJ2-3,many,CASSPRTSGTDTQYF,TGTGCCAGCAGTCCAAGGACTAGCGGGACAGATACGCAGTATTTT
TRBD1,TRBV28,TRBJ1-1,many,CAGTGTGWTEAFF,TGTGCCGGGACCGGGACAGGGTGGACTGAAGCTTTCTTT
TRBD2,TRBV12-3/TRBV12-4,TRBJ2-3,many,CASSPGLAGTDTQYF,TGTGCCAGCAGTCCCGGACTAGCGGGCACAGATACGCAGTATTTT
NA,TRBV9,TRBJ1-6,NA,CASSVRDASNSPLHF,TGTGCCAGCAGCGTCCGGGACGCAAGTAATTCACCCCTCCACTTT
NA,TRBV25-1,TRBJ2-5,NA,CASSRGGQEAQYF,TGTGCCAGCAGTAGGGGAGGTCAAGAGGCCCAGTACTTC
TRBD2,TRBV7-2,TRBJ2-1,many,CASSERRDYSF,TGTGCCAGCAGCGAACGGAGGGACTACTCCTTC
NA,TRBV6-5,TRBJ2-1,NA,CASSLHGDTEQFF,TGTGCCAGCAGTTTGCACGGGGACACTGAGCAGTTCTTC
NA,TRBV20-1,TRBJ1-5,NA,CSAIISGGETQHF,TGCAGTGCTATAATATCGGGGGGTGAGACCCAGCATTTT
TRBD1,TRBV20-1,TRBJ2-1,NA,CSAHTGGGNEQFF,TGCAGTGCCCACACAGGGGGCGGGAATGAGCAGTTCTTC
NA,TRBV20-1,TRBJ2-6,NA,CSARSTAGANVLTF,TGCAGTGCTAGATCCACGGCAGGGGCCAACGTCCTGACTTTC
TRBD2,TRBV4-2,TRBJ2-1,NA,CASSQDPSGILNEQFF,TGTGCCAGCAGCCAAGACCCGAGCGGGATTCTCAATGAGCAGTTCTTC
NA,TRBV28,TRBJ1-1,many,CASSFGLGKAFF,TGTGCCAGCAGTTTCGGGTTAGGGAAAGCTTTCTTT
TRBD2,TRBV19,TRBJ2-7,many,CASNLAGGPSYEQYF,TGTGCCAGCAATTTAGCGGGAGGACCCTCCTACGAGCAGTACTTC
TRBD1,TRBV10-1,TRBJ2-7,NA,CASPGQGASEQYF,TGCGCCAGCCCGGGACAGGGGGCGTCCGAGCAGTACTTC
TRBD1,TRBV20-1,TRBJ2-7,medium-sized,CSARIIGTGANEQYF,TGCAGTGCTAGAATCATTGGGACAGGGGCGAACGAGCAGTACTTC
NA,TRBV6-6,TRBJ2-5,NA,CACSYGGRGAQYF,TGTGCCTGTAGTTACGGGGGGAGGGGGGCCCAGTACTTC